One and the same sample provided the 5 T cell receptor beta chains below, sequenced in a study of monozygotic twins with inflammatory bowel disease. Reanalyzing the 5' RACE reads, TCRdb keeps one entry per CDR3 protein, without DNA. The table lists approximately 340,000 distinct CDR3 sequences. Sequenced: blood. The receptors shown here come from a human donor with ulcerative colitis or Crohn's disease, or a healthy co-twin of an affected twin (not recorded which).

The chain uses TRBV7-8 and TRBJ2-7; the D gene TCRdb calls, TRBD2, cannot be checked with no DNA. CDR3 length: 17 residues. Germline V gives CDR1 SGHVS, CDR2 FQNEAQ. The CDR3 sequence: CASSLSSSGESSYEQYF.

The chain couples TRBV11-2 to TRBJ2-7. The CDR3 spans 11 residues. Germline CDR1 is SGHAT and CDR2 is FQNNGV. CDR3: CASSLTNQQYF.

This chain uses TRBV5-1 with TRBJ1-1. This CDR3 is 13 amino acids long. Germline assignment: CDR1 SGHRS and CDR2 YFSETQ. CDR3 protein: CASSWTMNTEAFF.

This chain uses TRBV19 with TRBJ1-2. This CDR3 is 12 amino acids long. CDR1 is LNHDA, CDR2 SQIVND, per germline (reference sequence). CDR3 protein: CASNETPYGYTF.

This chain joins TRBV5-1 and TRBJ2-1; as DNA is missing, the TRBD1 call by TCRdb cannot be tested. From germline, CDR1 is SGHRS and CDR2 YFSETQ. The CDR3 has 16 amino acids. CDR3 sequence: CASSYVGGISYNEQFF.